Listed below are T cell receptor beta chains from one sample, sequenced in a study of blood T cell repertoires in COVID-19. The assay was immunoSEQ multiplex PCR, and TCRdb's table has in-frame clones only and misses some. The profile shows some 120,000 clones, approximately 89% of them singletons. Sequenced input: peripheral blood. Source of these receptors: a human donor in a cohort sampled during active COVID-19. CDR3s include the opening cysteine and the closing phenylalanine or tryptophan. Fields, in order: V gene, D gene, CDR3 length, clone size, J gene, CDR3 DNA, CDR3 protein. The D gene is left open where the match is weak. Where a row states a size, it is once, few, many or the class of an expanded clone; other rows omit it.

v_gene: TRBV29-1; d_gene: NA; len: 16; abundance: NA; j_gene: TRBJ2-3; CDR3nt: TGCAGCGTTGTCGACCCCGGGACACTCTCCGGGGATACGCAGTATTTT; CDR3aa: CSVVDPGTLSGDTQYF
v_gene: TRBV4-1; d_gene: NA; len: 17; abundance: few; j_gene: TRBJ2-3; CDR3nt: TGCGCCAGCAGCGAAGGGAGGACAGGTACTACAGCAGATACGCAGTATTTT; CDR3aa: CASSEGRTGTTADTQYF
v_gene: TRBV3-1/TRBV3-2; d_gene: TRBD2; len: 16; abundance: NA; j_gene: TRBJ2-5; CDR3nt: TGTGCCAGCAGCCAAGGGGCTAGCGGGAGCTCGGAGACCCAGTACTTC; CDR3aa: CASSQGASGSSETQYF
v_gene: TRBV5-1; d_gene: NA; len: 12; abundance: NA; j_gene: TRBJ2-1; CDR3nt: TGCGCCAGCAGCTTGGCCAAGGGGGGGTCGTTCTTC; CDR3aa: CASSLAKGGSFF
v_gene: TRBV30; d_gene: TRBD1; len: 14; abundance: NA; j_gene: TRBJ1-2; CDR3nt: TGTGCCTGGTCCCTCACAGGGGTAGACTATGGCTACACCTTC; CDR3aa: CAWSLTGVDYGYTF
v_gene: TRBV3-1/TRBV3-2; d_gene: NA; len: 14; abundance: NA; j_gene: TRBJ2-5; CDR3nt: TGTGCCAGCAGCCTAGAGCGTTCCCGCGGGACCCAGTACTTC; CDR3aa: CASSLERSRGTQYF
v_gene: TRBV5-4; d_gene: TRBD1; len: 15; abundance: NA; j_gene: TRBJ2-2; CDR3nt: TGTGCCAGCAGCGTGGACAGGGCGGACACCGGGGAGCTGTTTTTT; CDR3aa: CASSVDRADTGELFF
v_gene: TRBV3-1/TRBV3-2; d_gene: NA; len: 12; abundance: NA; j_gene: TRBJ2-3; CDR3nt: TGTGCCAGCAGCCAGGGGCCAGGGACGCAGTATTTT; CDR3aa: CASSQGPGTQYF
v_gene: TRBV5-6; d_gene: TRBD1; len: 16; abundance: NA; j_gene: TRBJ1-4; CDR3nt: TGTGCCAGCAGCCCACCCCGGACAGGGGGACACGAAAAACTGTTTTTT; CDR3aa: CASSPPRTGGHEKLFF
v_gene: TRBV4-3; d_gene: TRBD1; len: 18; abundance: NA; j_gene: TRBJ1-3; CDR3nt: TGCGCCAGCAGCGAAGGGACAGGGGGAACGAGCTCTGGAAACACCATATATTTT; CDR3aa: CASSEGTGGTSSGNTIYF
v_gene: TRBV19; d_gene: NA; len: 16; abundance: NA; j_gene: TRBJ1-4; CDR3nt: TGTGCCAGTAGTCCCAAATGGGGACACACTAATGAAAAACTGTTTTTT; CDR3aa: CASSPKWGHTNEKLFF
v_gene: TRBV7-6; d_gene: TRBD2; len: 15; abundance: few; j_gene: TRBJ2-1; CDR3nt: TGTGCCAGCAGCCCCGGGACTAGCGGATTTAATGAGCAGTTCTTC; CDR3aa: CASSPGTSGFNEQFF
v_gene: TRBV2; d_gene: NA; len: 10; abundance: NA; j_gene: TRBJ1-2; CDR3nt: TGTGCCAGCAGTGGAGGCGGCTACACCTTC; CDR3aa: CASSGGGYTF
v_gene: TRBV19; d_gene: TRBD1; len: 16; abundance: NA; j_gene: TRBJ2-1; CDR3nt: TGTGCCAGTAGTAAGCGACAGGGGGCCTCCTACAATGAGCAGTTCTTC; CDR3aa: CASSKRQGASYNEQFF
v_gene: TRBV7-8; d_gene: NA; len: 16; abundance: NA; j_gene: TRBJ2-3; CDR3nt: TGTGCCAGCAGCTTAGGTTACGGGGGAAAGACAGATACGCAGTATTTT; CDR3aa: CASSLGYGGKTDTQYF
v_gene: TRBV5-4; d_gene: TRBD1; len: 14; abundance: NA; j_gene: TRBJ1-2; CDR3nt: TGTGCCAGCAGCTTAGGGACAGCTAACTATGGCTACACCTTC; CDR3aa: CASSLGTANYGYTF
v_gene: TRBV19; d_gene: TRBD2; len: 15; abundance: NA; j_gene: TRBJ2-1; CDR3nt: TGTGCCAGTAGTACGGGAGGACTTTCCTACAATGAGCAGTTCTTC; CDR3aa: CASSTGGLSYNEQFF
v_gene: TRBV5-6; d_gene: TRBD1; len: 15; abundance: NA; j_gene: TRBJ2-5; CDR3nt: TGTGCCAGCAGCCTCCCCGGACAGGGACAAGAGACCCAGTACTTC; CDR3aa: CASSLPGQGQETQYF
v_gene: TRBV6-5; d_gene: TRBD1; len: 13; abundance: once; j_gene: TRBJ2-1; CDR3nt: TGTGCCAGCAGTTACCCAGGGGGTAATGAGCAGTTCTTC; CDR3aa: CASSYPGGNEQFF
v_gene: TRBV6-5; d_gene: TRBD2; len: 13; abundance: once; j_gene: TRBJ2-1; CDR3nt: TGTGCCGCTGGGACTAGCGGGGGGGGTGAGCAGTTCTTC; CDR3aa: CAAGTSGGGEQFF
v_gene: TRBV19; d_gene: NA; len: 15; abundance: once; j_gene: TRBJ2-1; CDR3nt: TGTGCCAGTAGTCCCCGCGGACAGACGAACAATGAGCAGTTCTTC; CDR3aa: CASSPRGQTNNEQFF
v_gene: TRBV4-3; d_gene: NA; len: 15; abundance: NA; j_gene: TRBJ2-1; CDR3nt: TGCGCCAGCAGCCAAGATGGTAGCGCTTACAATGAGCAGTTCTTC; CDR3aa: CASSQDGSAYNEQFF
v_gene: TRBV18; d_gene: NA; len: 15; abundance: NA; j_gene: TRBJ1-1; CDR3nt: TGTGCCAGCTCACCGGAGCGAACTCGGGGTACTGAAGCTTTCTTT; CDR3aa: CASSPERTRGTEAFF
v_gene: TRBV6-5; d_gene: NA; len: 13; abundance: NA; j_gene: TRBJ1-2; CDR3nt: TGTGCCAGCAGTCCCTCCTCGTTTGAGGGCTACACCTTC; CDR3aa: CASSPSSFEGYTF
v_gene: TRBV11-2; d_gene: TRBD1; len: 14; abundance: NA; j_gene: TRBJ2-3; CDR3nt: TGTGCCAGCAGTCAGGACAGGGGGGCAGATACGCAGTATTTT; CDR3aa: CASSQDRGADTQYF
v_gene: TRBV7-9; d_gene: TRBD1; len: 14; abundance: NA; j_gene: TRBJ1-1; CDR3nt: TGTGCCAGCTCCTACAGGGGGCCGGGGACTGAAGCTTTCTTT; CDR3aa: CASSYRGPGTEAFF
v_gene: TRBV16; d_gene: NA; len: 16; abundance: NA; j_gene: TRBJ2-6; CDR3nt: TGTGCCAGCAGCCAATCTACACGGGCTGGGGCCAACGTCCTGACTTTC; CDR3aa: CASSQSTRAGANVLTF
v_gene: TRBV7-2; d_gene: TRBD2; len: 17; abundance: once; j_gene: TRBJ2-3; CDR3nt: TGTGCCAGCAGCTTAGATTTGGTGGCGGGGGGAGCAGATACGCAGTATTTT; CDR3aa: CASSLDLVAGGADTQYF
v_gene: TRBV14; d_gene: TRBD1; len: 14; abundance: few; j_gene: TRBJ2-1; CDR3nt: TGTGCCAGCAGCCAAGTACAGGGGGTCAATGAGCAGTTCTTC; CDR3aa: CASSQVQGVNEQFF
v_gene: TRBV12-3/TRBV12-4; d_gene: NA; len: 13; abundance: few; j_gene: TRBJ1-2; CDR3nt: TGTGCCAGCTCGACAGGTCTAAACTATGGCTACACCTTC; CDR3aa: CASSTGLNYGYTF
v_gene: TRBV7-2; d_gene: TRBD2; len: 17; abundance: NA; j_gene: TRBJ2-1; CDR3nt: TGTGCCAGCAGCTTCCCTGCTAGCGGGGGGGCCCGCGGTGAGCAGTTCTTC; CDR3aa: CASSFPASGGARGEQFF
v_gene: TRBV9; d_gene: TRBD1; len: 15; abundance: NA; j_gene: TRBJ1-2; CDR3nt: TGTGCCAGCAGCCCTGCCGGGACAGGGTTGGAGGGCTACACCTTC; CDR3aa: CASSPAGTGLEGYTF
v_gene: TRBV4-1; d_gene: NA; len: 15; abundance: once; j_gene: TRBJ2-3; CDR3nt: TGCGCCAGCAGCCAACCTGACAGGAGCACAGATACGCAGTATTTT; CDR3aa: CASSQPDRSTDTQYF
v_gene: TRBV24-1; d_gene: NA; len: 16; abundance: NA; j_gene: TRBJ2-3; CDR3nt: TGTGCCACCAGTGATTCTGGTAGAGGTCTCCCAGATACGCAGTATTTT; CDR3aa: CATSDSGRGLPDTQYF
v_gene: TRBV9; d_gene: NA; len: 13; abundance: NA; j_gene: TRBJ1-1; CDR3nt: TGTGCCAGCAGCTCCACCCTCGGGGGGGAGGCTTTCTTT; CDR3aa: CASSSTLGGEAFF
v_gene: TRBV5-1; d_gene: TRBD2; len: 14; abundance: NA; j_gene: TRBJ2-2; CDR3nt: TGCGCCAGCGGCGGGACTAGCGCCACCGGGGAGCTGTTTTTT; CDR3aa: CASGGTSATGELFF
v_gene: TRBV5-1; d_gene: TRBD2; len: 15; abundance: NA; j_gene: TRBJ2-5; CDR3nt: TGCGCCAGCAGCTTGGGACTAGCGGGAGTGGAGACCCAGTACTTC; CDR3aa: CASSLGLAGVETQYF
v_gene: TRBV5-1; d_gene: TRBD2; len: 17; abundance: NA; j_gene: TRBJ2-1; CDR3nt: TGCGCCAGCAGCTCGGGACTAGCGGGGCGCTCCTACAATGAGCAGTTCTTC; CDR3aa: CASSSGLAGRSYNEQFF
v_gene: TRBV5-6; d_gene: TRBD2; len: 16; abundance: NA; j_gene: TRBJ2-1; CDR3nt: TGTGCCAGCAGCTGGGCACTAGCGGGAGAGTTCCATGAGCAGTTCTTC; CDR3aa: CASSWALAGEFHEQFF
v_gene: TRBV6-5; d_gene: NA; len: 14; abundance: NA; j_gene: TRBJ2-1; CDR3nt: TGTGCCAGCAGTTCGACTAGGTCCTACAATGAGCAGTTCTTC; CDR3aa: CASSSTRSYNEQFF
v_gene: TRBV6-5; d_gene: NA; len: 15; abundance: NA; j_gene: TRBJ2-5; CDR3nt: TGTGCCAGCAGTCCTACCACGACTACCCTAGAGACCCAGTACTTC; CDR3aa: CASSPTTTTLETQYF
v_gene: TRBV7-2; d_gene: TRBD2; len: 16; abundance: NA; j_gene: TRBJ2-3; CDR3nt: TGTGCCAGCAGCCCCCACGTGGGGCTAGCGGGGGATACGCAGTATTTT; CDR3aa: CASSPHVGLAGDTQYF